This is a list of T cell receptor beta chains from one sample in a study of T cells expressing NK-cell markers. TCRdb reanalyzed the 5' RACE reads and collapses them to one entry per CDR3 protein, without DNA. The data include some 150,000 distinct CDR3 sequences; the top ten clones carry more than 10%. The sequencing sample was made of blood T cells: a sorted CD56 or NKG2C T cell subset, CD4+ or CD8+ T cells, or bulk PBMC T cells (not recorded which). The receptors shown here come from a man younger than 35 in good health. Both conserved end residues are part of each CDR3.

CDR3 length: 15; J gene: TRBJ1-2; V gene: TRBV12-3/TRBV12-4; CDR3 protein: CASSPEGTPNYGYTF
CDR3 length: 16; J gene: TRBJ1-1; V gene: TRBV11-2; CDR3 protein: CASSLDQASGNTEAFF
CDR3 length: 18; J gene: TRBJ2-1; V gene: TRBV20-1; CDR3 protein: CSARGPLPNSGSHNEQFF
CDR3 length: 13; J gene: TRBJ2-7; V gene: TRBV7-8; CDR3 protein: CASSEDSAYEQYF
CDR3 length: 11; J gene: TRBJ1-2; V gene: TRBV6-4; CDR3 protein: CASSDSGGYTF
CDR3 length: 15; J gene: TRBJ1-5; V gene: TRBV19; CDR3 protein: CASSIRSGGGQPQHF
CDR3 length: 15; J gene: TRBJ2-1; V gene: TRBV7-6; CDR3 protein: CASSLELAGYNEQFF
CDR3 length: 12; J gene: TRBJ2-3; V gene: TRBV25-1; CDR3 protein: CASSDALAAQYF
CDR3 length: 14; J gene: TRBJ2-1; V gene: TRBV19; CDR3 protein: CASSGAGFYNEQFF
CDR3 length: 15; J gene: TRBJ1-6; V gene: TRBV20-1; CDR3 protein: CSARGDRGDNSPLHF
CDR3 length: 15; J gene: TRBJ2-5; V gene: TRBV12-3/TRBV12-4; CDR3 protein: CASRWGLAGLETQYF
CDR3 length: 15; J gene: TRBJ2-1; V gene: TRBV11-2; CDR3 protein: CASSLNPSSYNEQFF
CDR3 length: 13; J gene: TRBJ2-7; V gene: TRBV20-1; CDR3 protein: CSAYRVGNYEQYF
CDR3 length: 13; J gene: TRBJ2-1; V gene: TRBV7-9; CDR3 protein: CASSREGSHEQFF
CDR3 length: 13; J gene: TRBJ1-2; V gene: TRBV20-1; CDR3 protein: CSALNRENYGYTF
CDR3 length: 13; J gene: TRBJ2-1; V gene: TRBV27; CDR3 protein: CASSLRPYNEQFF
CDR3 length: 14; J gene: TRBJ2-3; V gene: TRBV5-4; CDR3 protein: CASRDGSRTDTQYF
CDR3 length: 16; J gene: TRBJ2-5; V gene: TRBV13; CDR3 protein: CASQGTSGASQETQYF
CDR3 length: 15; J gene: TRBJ2-2; V gene: TRBV11-2; CDR3 protein: CASSARDWATGELFF
CDR3 length: 15; J gene: TRBJ2-7; V gene: TRBV4-3; CDR3 protein: CASSQEAGESYEQYF
CDR3 length: 14; J gene: TRBJ2-2; V gene: TRBV20-1; CDR3 protein: CSAGRDYNTGELFF
CDR3 length: 14; J gene: TRBJ2-1; V gene: TRBV3-1; CDR3 protein: CASSQVAGMHEQFF
CDR3 length: 15; J gene: TRBJ2-5; V gene: TRBV7-9; CDR3 protein: CASSPRTRPRETQYF
CDR3 length: 15; J gene: TRBJ2-5; V gene: TRBV7-9; CDR3 protein: CASSVFEEGRETQYF
CDR3 length: 16; J gene: TRBJ2-3; V gene: TRBV9; CDR3 protein: CASSVKGEGSTDTQYF
CDR3 length: 17; J gene: TRBJ2-3; V gene: TRBV9; CDR3 protein: CASSVGVAGASTDTQYF
CDR3 length: 15; J gene: TRBJ2-7; V gene: TRBV18; CDR3 protein: CASSSGQGEPYEQYF
CDR3 length: 15; J gene: TRBJ2-7; V gene: TRBV2; CDR3 protein: CASSDIGDNSYEQYF
CDR3 length: 15; J gene: TRBJ2-3; V gene: TRBV12-3/TRBV12-4; CDR3 protein: CASGWDRGSRDTQYF
CDR3 length: 16; J gene: TRBJ2-7; V gene: TRBV5-1; CDR3 protein: CASSLRGGSYSYEQYF
CDR3 length: 14; J gene: TRBJ2-7; V gene: TRBV9; CDR3 protein: CASSGRDSDYEQYF
CDR3 length: 19; J gene: TRBJ2-7; V gene: TRBV30; CDR3 protein: CAWSNSLPSGRASKYEQYF
CDR3 length: 16; J gene: TRBJ2-1; V gene: TRBV7-9; CDR3 protein: CASSLVPGGPSNEQFF
CDR3 length: 15; J gene: TRBJ1-1; V gene: TRBV11-2; CDR3 protein: CASSLAGQVNTEAFF
CDR3 length: 13; J gene: TRBJ2-3; V gene: TRBV6-6; CDR3 protein: CAAASGSGNTQYF
CDR3 length: 17; J gene: TRBJ2-1; V gene: TRBV6-2/TRBV6-3; CDR3 protein: CASSYSSGRAPYNEQFF
CDR3 length: 17; J gene: TRBJ1-1; V gene: TRBV4-1; CDR3 protein: CASSQDGQGARSTEAFF
CDR3 length: 14; J gene: TRBJ2-3; V gene: TRBV29-1; CDR3 protein: CSPTLAASTDTQYF
CDR3 length: 15; J gene: TRBJ2-7; V gene: TRBV6-1; CDR3 protein: CASSPSGRAFYEQYF
CDR3 length: 18; J gene: TRBJ1-4; V gene: TRBV6-1; CDR3 protein: CASSEIVLGRRTNEKLFF
CDR3 length: 14; J gene: TRBJ2-1; V gene: TRBV30; CDR3 protein: CAWSVLAGVDEQFF
CDR3 length: 14; J gene: TRBJ2-2; V gene: TRBV2; CDR3 protein: CARQGEINTGELFF
CDR3 length: 15; J gene: TRBJ2-4; V gene: TRBV18; CDR3 protein: CASSPNLDRGNIQYF
CDR3 length: 15; J gene: TRBJ2-5; V gene: TRBV4-1; CDR3 protein: CASSQDGTSGLLLYF
CDR3 length: 16; J gene: TRBJ1-3; V gene: TRBV27; CDR3 protein: CASKLRAGQAGNTIYF
CDR3 length: 16; J gene: TRBJ2-3; V gene: TRBV12-3/TRBV12-4; CDR3 protein: CASSLLAGTFTDTQYF
CDR3 length: 15; J gene: TRBJ2-7; V gene: TRBV7-9; CDR3 protein: CASSLRSPVSYEQYF
CDR3 length: 13; J gene: TRBJ2-1; V gene: TRBV10-3; CDR3 protein: CAIKKSSTPEQFF
CDR3 length: 13; J gene: TRBJ2-7; V gene: TRBV29-1; CDR3 protein: CSVEVEVSYEQYF
CDR3 length: 18; J gene: TRBJ2-3; V gene: TRBV5-6; CDR3 protein: CASSGTGTSVRVSDTQYF
CDR3 length: 14; J gene: TRBJ1-5; V gene: TRBV7-6; CDR3 protein: CASSLSETNQPQHF
CDR3 length: 13; J gene: TRBJ1-1; V gene: TRBV12-3/TRBV12-4; CDR3 protein: CASTLGRLTEAFF
CDR3 length: 16; J gene: TRBJ2-5; V gene: TRBV6-1; CDR3 protein: CASSEWGSGAQETQYF
CDR3 length: 14; J gene: TRBJ2-1; V gene: TRBV27; CDR3 protein: CASSDSSSYNEQFF
CDR3 length: 14; J gene: TRBJ1-1; V gene: TRBV28; CDR3 protein: CASSLRGMNTEAFF